The clone carrying this T cell receptor beta chain was counted between two and nine times. The antigen is not known. PCR primers comprised 60 Vbeta and 13 Jbeta primers. The method was immunoSEQ multiplex PCR; TCRdb's version includes in-frame clones alone and lacks a portion of them. Seen here are approximately 120,000 clones, over 9.5% observed once, and the top ten hold 4.6%. These data originate in a study of cytomegalovirus exposure and HLA in healthy donors. Study-wide results and caveats: The study recorded 164 TCR beta chains that were cytomegalovirus-associated. V- and J-gene trimming in TCR beta was tied to a missense DCLRE1C variant by an analysis performed later. In a later analysis, parvovirus B19, influenza, CMV and Epstein-Barr virus appeared linked to several top co-occurrence clusters. Apparent HLA restriction characterized most CMV-associated TCR beta chains in a later analysis.

The V gene's germline CDR1 is MNHEY and CDR2 SVGAGI. This CDR3 spans 14 amino acids. V lost 5 bases to trimming and J lost 4 bases; unmatched junction nucleotides: 5. The sequence came from a woman aged 18-30 years in good health and CMV-seropositive. This chain uses TRBV6-5 with TRBJ2-7; 10 nucleotides line up with TRBD2. The sample comprised PBMCs. The CDR3 bases are TGTGCCAGCAGTAGCGGGAGGGTTGGTTACGAGCAGTACTTC. This gives the protein CASSSGRVGYEQYF.